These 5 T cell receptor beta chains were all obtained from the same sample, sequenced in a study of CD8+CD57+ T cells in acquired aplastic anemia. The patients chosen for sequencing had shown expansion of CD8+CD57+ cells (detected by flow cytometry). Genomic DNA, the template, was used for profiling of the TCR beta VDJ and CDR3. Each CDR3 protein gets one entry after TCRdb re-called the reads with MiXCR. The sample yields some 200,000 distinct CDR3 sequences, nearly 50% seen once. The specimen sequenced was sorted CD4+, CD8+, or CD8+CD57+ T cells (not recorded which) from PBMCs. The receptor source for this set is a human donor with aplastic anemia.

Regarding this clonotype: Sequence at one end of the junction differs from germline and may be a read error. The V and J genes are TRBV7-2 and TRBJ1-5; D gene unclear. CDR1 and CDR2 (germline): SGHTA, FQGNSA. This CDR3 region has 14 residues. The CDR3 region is CASSLVSGNQPQHF. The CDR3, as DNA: TGTGCTAGCAGCTTAGTTTCAGGCAATCAGCCCCAGCATTTT. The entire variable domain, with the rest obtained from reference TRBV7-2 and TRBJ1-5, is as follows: GAGVSQSPSNKVTEKGKDVELRCDPISGHTALYWYRQSLGQGLEFLIYFQGNSAPDKSGLPSDRFSAERTGGSVSTLTIQRTQQEDSAVYLCASSLVSGNQPQHFGDGTRLSIL.

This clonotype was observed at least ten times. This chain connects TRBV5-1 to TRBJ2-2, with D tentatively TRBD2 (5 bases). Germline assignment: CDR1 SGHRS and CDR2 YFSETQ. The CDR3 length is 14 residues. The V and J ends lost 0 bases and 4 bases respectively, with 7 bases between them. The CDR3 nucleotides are TGCGCCAGCAGCTTGGCCGGGATCACCGGGGAGCTGTTTTTT. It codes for CASSLAGITGELFF.

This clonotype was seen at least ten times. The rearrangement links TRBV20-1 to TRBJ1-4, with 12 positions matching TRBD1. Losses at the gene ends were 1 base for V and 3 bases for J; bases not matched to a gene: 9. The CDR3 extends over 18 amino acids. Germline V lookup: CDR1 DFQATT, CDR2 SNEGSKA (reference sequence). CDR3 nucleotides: TGCAGTGCTAGAGTCTCACCGGGACAGGGGGCAGCTAATGAAAAACTGTTTTTT. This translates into CSARVSPGQGAANEKLFF.

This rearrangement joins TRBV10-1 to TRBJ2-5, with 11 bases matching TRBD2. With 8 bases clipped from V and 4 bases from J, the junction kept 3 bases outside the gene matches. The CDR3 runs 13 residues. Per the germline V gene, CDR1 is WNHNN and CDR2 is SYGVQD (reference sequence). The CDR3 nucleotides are TGCGCCAGCTGGCTAGCGGGAGGAGAGACCCAGTACTTC. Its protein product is CASWLAGGETQYF.

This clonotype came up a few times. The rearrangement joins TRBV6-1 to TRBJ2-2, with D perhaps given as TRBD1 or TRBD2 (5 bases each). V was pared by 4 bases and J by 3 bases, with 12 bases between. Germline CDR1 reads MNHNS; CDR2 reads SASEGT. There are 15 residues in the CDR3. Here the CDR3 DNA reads TGTGCCAGCAGTGGTGGGACGGTCGACACCGGGGAGCTGTTTTTT. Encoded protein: CASSGGTVDTGELFF.